This T cell receptor beta chain was retrieved from a study of identical twins. Broader study findings: Out-of-frame TCR alpha sharing observed in monozygotic twins exceeded model estimates.

With regard to this clonotype: No antigen is known for it.

TCRdb used MiXCR to reprocess the 5' RACE reads, holding one entry per CDR3 protein. The repertoire holds 1,800,000 or so distinct CDR3 sequences, with 25% to 35% as singletons. Germline CDR1 is SGHRS and CDR2 is YFSETQ. Trimming took 0 bases from V and 2 from J, leaving 19 bases between them. This CDR3 contains 18 residues. This clonotype was sampled from a newborn girl in good health. The sample taken for sequencing was cord blood. The genes are TRBV5-1 and TRBJ2-3; tentatively, D is TRBD2 (7 bases). CDR3 residues: CASSLVGGGRRFTDTQYF. The DNA of the CDR3 is TGCGCCAGCAGCTTGGTTGGGGGCGGGAGAAGGTTCACAGATACGCAGTATTTT.